The TCR beta chain described here comes from a study of lymphopenia after photon versus proton radiotherapy. Trimming left V 0 bases short and J 3 bases short, with 13 bases between. The CDR3 has 15 residues. CDR1 is SGDLS and CDR2 is YYNGEE in the germline V gene. With regard to this clone: Its target is not known.

Assay used: immunoSEQ multiplex PCR; TCRdb lists only in-frame clones, some missing. This table has over 50,000 clones, around 88% appearing once. Findings and caveats of the study: Survival link was tested only in deceased patients; proton benefit remains a possibility. Oligoclonal CD8+ Temra expansion after nadir drove photon patients' diversity drop. Under photons, naive T cells and diversity fell while effector/memory populations rose.

The sample was peripheral blood, taken from a patient treated with photon-based radiotherapy. The chain carries TRBV9 and TRBJ2-7, with a tentative D call TRBD1 (5 bases). The clonotype was recovered from a man aged 40-49 years with gastric cancer. The CDR3 nucleotides are TGTGCCAGCAGCGTAGGCGAAGGGGATCACTACGAGCAGTACTTC. Its protein is CASSVGEGDHYEQYF.